This T cell receptor (beta chain) emerged from a study of blood T cell repertoires in COVID-19. Looking at the study overall: Samples of COVID-19 (acute and convalescent) were obtained from the United States, Italy and Spain. Sources were T cells, B-cell-depleted T cells, or PBMCs; the material itself was cDNA or gDNA.

Germline assignment: CDR1 SGHNT and CDR2 YYREEE (reference sequence). V dropped 2 bases and J dropped 5; count of bases not matched to a gene: 7. The CDR3 consists of 15 residues. Original handling: Nucleated cell number was recorded as an estimate derived from reference gene primer amplification. The assay was immunoSEQ multiplex PCR, and TCRdb's table has in-frame clones only and misses some. That table furnishes V, J and clone size, whereas the DNA furnished D and trimming. The sample yields some 200,000 clones, more than 65% seen once. The chain recombines TRBV5-4 with TRBJ1-1; 9 bases agree with TRBD1. The sample comprised peripheral blood. The source is a middle-aged man with active or convalescent COVID-19. In DNA form, the CDR3 reads TGTGCCAGCAGCTTTTATACAGGGGGCGGGACTGAAGCTTTCTTT. Protein: CASSFYTGGGTEAFF.